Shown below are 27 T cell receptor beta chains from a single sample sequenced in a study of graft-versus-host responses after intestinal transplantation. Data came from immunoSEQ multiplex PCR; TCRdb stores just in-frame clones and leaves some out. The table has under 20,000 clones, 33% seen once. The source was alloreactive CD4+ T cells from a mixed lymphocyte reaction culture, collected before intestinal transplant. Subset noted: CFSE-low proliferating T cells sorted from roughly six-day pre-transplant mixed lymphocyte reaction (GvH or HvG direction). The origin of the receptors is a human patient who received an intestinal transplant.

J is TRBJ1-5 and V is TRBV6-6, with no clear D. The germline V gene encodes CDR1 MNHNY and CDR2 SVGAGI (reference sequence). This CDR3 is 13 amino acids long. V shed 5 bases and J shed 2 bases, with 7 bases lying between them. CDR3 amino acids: CASSRSGNQPQHF. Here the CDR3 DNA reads TGTGCCAGCAGTCGGTCGGGCAATCAGCCCCAGCATTTT.

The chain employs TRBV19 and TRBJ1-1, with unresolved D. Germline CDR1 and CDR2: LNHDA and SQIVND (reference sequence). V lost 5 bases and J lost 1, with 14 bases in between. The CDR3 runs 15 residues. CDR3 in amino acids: CASSLHLRKNTEAFF. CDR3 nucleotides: TGTGCCAGTAGTCTCCACCTGAGGAAGAACACTGAAGCTTTCTTT.

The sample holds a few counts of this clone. The CDR3 spells CASSLDSNTYGYTF. DNA for the CDR3: TGTGCCAGCAGCCTGGACAGCAACACATATGGCTACACCTTC. J is TRBJ1-2 and V is TRBV14; D is possibly TRBD1 (6 bases). CDR1 is SGHDN, CDR2 FVKESK, per germline. The CDR3 totals 14 residues. V was pared by 4 bases and J by 5 bases, with 14 bases between.

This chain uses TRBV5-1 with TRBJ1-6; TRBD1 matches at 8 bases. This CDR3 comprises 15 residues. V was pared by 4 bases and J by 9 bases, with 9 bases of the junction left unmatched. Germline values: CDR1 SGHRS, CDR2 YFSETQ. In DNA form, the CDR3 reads TGCGCCAGCAGCCGGGGACAGGTTGAGGGTTCACCCCTCCACTTT. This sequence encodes CASSRGQVEGSPLHF.

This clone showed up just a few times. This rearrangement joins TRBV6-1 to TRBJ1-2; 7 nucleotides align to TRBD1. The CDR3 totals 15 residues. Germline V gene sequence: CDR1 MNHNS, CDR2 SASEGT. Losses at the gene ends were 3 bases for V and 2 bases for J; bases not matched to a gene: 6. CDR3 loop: CASSETGRGNYGYTF. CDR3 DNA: TGTGCCAGCAGTGAGACAGGGAGGGGGAACTATGGCTACACCTTC.

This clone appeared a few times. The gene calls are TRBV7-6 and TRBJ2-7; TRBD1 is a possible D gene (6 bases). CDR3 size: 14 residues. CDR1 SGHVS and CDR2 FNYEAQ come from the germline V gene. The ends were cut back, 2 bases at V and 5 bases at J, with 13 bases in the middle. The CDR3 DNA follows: TGTGCCAGCAGCTTAAGCCACAGGGCCCACGAGCAGTACTTC. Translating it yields CASSLSHRAHEQYF.

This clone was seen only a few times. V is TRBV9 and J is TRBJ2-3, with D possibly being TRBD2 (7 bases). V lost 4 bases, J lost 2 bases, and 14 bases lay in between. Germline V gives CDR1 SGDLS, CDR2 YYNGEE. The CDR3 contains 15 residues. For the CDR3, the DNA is TGTGCCAGCAGCCCACTAGGGGGGGACACAGATACGCAGTATTTT. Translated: CASSPLGGDTDTQYF.

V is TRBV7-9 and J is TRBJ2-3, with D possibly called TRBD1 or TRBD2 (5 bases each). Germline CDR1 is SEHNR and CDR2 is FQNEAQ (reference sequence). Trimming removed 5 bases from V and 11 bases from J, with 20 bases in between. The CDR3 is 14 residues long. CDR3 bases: TGTGCCAGCAGCCCGCTAGTGGGACCAGCGGAGCAGTATTTT. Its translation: CASSPLVGPAEQYF.

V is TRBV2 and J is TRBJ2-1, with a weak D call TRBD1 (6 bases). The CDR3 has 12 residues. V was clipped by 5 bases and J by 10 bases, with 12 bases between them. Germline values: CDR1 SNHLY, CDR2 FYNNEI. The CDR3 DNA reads TGTGCCAGCAGTATCCGAGGGGGAGAGCAGTTCTTC. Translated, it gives CASSIRGGEQFF.

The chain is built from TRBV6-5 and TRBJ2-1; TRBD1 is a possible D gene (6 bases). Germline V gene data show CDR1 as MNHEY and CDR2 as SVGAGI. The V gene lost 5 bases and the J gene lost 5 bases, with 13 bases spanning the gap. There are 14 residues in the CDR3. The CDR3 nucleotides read TGTGCCAGCAGTCGGCGGACAGTCAACAATGAGCAGTTCTTC. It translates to CASSRRTVNNEQFF.

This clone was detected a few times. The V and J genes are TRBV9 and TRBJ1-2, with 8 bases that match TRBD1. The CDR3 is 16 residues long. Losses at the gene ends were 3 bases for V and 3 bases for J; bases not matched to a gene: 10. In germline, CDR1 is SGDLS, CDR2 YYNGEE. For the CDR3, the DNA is TGTGCCAGCAGCGGACTCTTACAGGGGGGATACTATGGCTACACCTTC. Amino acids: CASSGLLQGGYYGYTF.

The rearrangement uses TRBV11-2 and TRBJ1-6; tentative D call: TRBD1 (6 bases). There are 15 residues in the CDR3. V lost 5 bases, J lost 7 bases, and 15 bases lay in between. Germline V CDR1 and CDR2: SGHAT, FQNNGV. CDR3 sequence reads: CASSPWGGPNSPLHF. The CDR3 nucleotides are TGTGCCAGCAGCCCTTGGGGGGGCCCAAATTCACCCCTCCACTTT.

This CDR3 reads CASSKQAPNYGYTF. DNA for the CDR3: TGTGCCAGCAGCAAACAGGCCCCAAACTATGGCTACACCTTC. The V call is TRBV27, the J call TRBJ1-2; possibly TRBD1 for D (5 bases). V shed 6 bases and J shed 2 bases, with 13 bases lying between them. Looked up from germline, CDR1 is MNHEY and CDR2 is SMNVEV (reference sequence). The CDR3 spans 14 residues.

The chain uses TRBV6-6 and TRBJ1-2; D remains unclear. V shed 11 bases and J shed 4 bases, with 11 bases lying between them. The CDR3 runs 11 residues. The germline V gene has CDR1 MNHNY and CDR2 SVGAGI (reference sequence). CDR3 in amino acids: CAVGRTYGYTF. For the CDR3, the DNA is TGTGCCGTGGGCAGGACCTATGGCTACACCTTC.

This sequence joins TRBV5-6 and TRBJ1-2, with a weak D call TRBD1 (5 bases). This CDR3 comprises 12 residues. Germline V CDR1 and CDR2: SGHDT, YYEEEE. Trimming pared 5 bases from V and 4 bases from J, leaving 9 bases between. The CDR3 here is CASSSDSYGYTF. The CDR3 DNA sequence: TGTGCCAGCAGTTCTGACAGCTATGGCTACACCTTC.

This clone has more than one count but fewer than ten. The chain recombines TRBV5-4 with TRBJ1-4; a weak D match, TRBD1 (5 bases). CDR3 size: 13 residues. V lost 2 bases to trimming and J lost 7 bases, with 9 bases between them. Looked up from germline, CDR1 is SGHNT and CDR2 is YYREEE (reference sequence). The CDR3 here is CASSFRGGEKLFF. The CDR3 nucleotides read TGTGCCAGCAGCTTTAGGGGCGGTGAAAAACTGTTTTTT.

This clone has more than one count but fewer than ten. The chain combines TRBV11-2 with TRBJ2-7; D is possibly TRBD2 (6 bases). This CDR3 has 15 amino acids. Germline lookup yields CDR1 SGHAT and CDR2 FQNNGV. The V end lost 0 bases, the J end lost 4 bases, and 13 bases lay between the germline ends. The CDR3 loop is CASSLDRSSGYEQYF. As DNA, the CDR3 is TGTGCCAGCAGCTTAGATAGGAGTAGCGGTTACGAGCAGTACTTC.

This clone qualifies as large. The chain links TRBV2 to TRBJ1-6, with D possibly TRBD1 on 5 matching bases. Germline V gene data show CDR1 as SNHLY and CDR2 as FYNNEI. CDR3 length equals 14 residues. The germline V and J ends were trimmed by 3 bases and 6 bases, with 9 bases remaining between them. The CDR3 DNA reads TGTGCCAGCAGTGACAGGGTTGCTAATTCACCCCTCCACTTT. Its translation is CASSDRVANSPLHF.

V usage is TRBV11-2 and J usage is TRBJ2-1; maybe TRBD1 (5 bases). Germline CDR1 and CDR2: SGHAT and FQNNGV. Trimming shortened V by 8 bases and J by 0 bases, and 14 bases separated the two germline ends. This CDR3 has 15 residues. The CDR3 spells CASVEHDSSYNEQFF. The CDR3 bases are TGTGCCAGCGTAGAACACGACAGCTCCTACAATGAGCAGTTCTTC.

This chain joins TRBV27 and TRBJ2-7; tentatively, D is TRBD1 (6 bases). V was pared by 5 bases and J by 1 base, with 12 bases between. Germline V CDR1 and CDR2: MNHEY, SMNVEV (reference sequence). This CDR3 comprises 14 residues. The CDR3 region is CASSQQGKSYEQYF. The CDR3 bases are TGTGCCAGCAGTCAACAGGGAAAGTCCTACGAGCAGTACTTC.

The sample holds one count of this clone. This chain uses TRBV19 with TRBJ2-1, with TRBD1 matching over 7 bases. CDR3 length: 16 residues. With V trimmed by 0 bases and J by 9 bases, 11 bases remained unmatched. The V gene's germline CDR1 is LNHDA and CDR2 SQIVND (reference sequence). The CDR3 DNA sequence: TGTGCCAGTAGTATAGATCCAGGGACAGTAGACGCTGAGCAGTTCTTC. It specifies CASSIDPGTVDAEQFF.

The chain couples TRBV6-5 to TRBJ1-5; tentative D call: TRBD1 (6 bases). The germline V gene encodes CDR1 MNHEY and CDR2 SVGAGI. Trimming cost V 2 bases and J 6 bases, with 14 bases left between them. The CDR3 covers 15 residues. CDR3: CASSYTNRAGQPQHF. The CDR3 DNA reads TGTGCCAGCAGTTACACAAACAGGGCAGGTCAGCCCCAGCATTTT.

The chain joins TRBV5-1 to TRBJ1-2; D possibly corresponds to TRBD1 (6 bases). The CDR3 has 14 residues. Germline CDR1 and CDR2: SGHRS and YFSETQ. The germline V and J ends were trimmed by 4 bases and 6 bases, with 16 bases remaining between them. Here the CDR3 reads CASSPAGAEDGYTF. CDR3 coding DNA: TGCGCCAGCAGCCCCGCAGGGGCTGAGGATGGCTACACCTTC.

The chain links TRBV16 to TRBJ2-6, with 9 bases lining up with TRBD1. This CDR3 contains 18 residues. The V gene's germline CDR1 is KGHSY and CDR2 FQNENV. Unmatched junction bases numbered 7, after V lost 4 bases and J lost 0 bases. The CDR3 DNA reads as TGTGCCAGCAGCCGGGACAGGGTATCAAACTCTGGGGCCAACGTCCTGACTTTC. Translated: CASSRDRVSNSGANVLTF.

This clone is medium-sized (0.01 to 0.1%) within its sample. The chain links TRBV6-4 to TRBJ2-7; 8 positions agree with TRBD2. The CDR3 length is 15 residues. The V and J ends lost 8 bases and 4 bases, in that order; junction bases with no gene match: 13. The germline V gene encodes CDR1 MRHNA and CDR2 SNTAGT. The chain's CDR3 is CASQLPPLAGYEQYF. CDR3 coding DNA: TGTGCCAGCCAATTGCCCCCCTTAGCGGGATACGAGCAGTACTTC.

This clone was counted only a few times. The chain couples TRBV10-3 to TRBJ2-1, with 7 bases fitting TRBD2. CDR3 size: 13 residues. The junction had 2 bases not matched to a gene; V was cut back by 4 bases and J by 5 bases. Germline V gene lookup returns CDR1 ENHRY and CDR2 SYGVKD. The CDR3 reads CAISGGGDNEQFF. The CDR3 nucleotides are TGTGCCATCAGTGGGGGGGGTGACAATGAGCAGTTCTTC.

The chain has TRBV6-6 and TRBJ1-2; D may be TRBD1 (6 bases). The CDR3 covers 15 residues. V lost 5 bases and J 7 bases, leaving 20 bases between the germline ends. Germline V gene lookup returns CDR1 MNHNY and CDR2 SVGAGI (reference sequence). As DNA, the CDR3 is TGTGCCAGCAGTGTGAAGGGACGGGGGCGCGGTGGCTACACCTTC. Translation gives CASSVKGRGRGGYTF.